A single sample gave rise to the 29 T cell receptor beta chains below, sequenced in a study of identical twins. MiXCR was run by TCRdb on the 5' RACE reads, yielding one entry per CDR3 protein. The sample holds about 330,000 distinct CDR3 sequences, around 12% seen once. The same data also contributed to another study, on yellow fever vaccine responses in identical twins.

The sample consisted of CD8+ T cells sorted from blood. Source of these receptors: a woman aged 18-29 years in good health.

CDR3 in amino acids: CASSLEGQRRNEQFF. The DNA for the CDR3 is TGTGCCAGCAGCTTAGAGGGCCAGCGGCGCAATGAGCAGTTCTTC. The chain employs TRBV7-8 and TRBJ2-1; D possibly corresponds to TRBD2 (5 bases). Germline CDR1 is SGHVS and CDR2 is FQNEAQ. Trimming shortened V by 1 base and J by 6 bases, and 13 bases separated the two germline ends. CDR3 length: 15 amino acids.

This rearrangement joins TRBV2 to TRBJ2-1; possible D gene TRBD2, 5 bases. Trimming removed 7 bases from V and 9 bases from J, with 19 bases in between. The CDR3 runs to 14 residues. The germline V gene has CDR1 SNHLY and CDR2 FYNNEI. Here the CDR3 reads CASTMSAGDFEQFF. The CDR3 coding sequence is TGTGCCAGCACAATGTCCGCCGGGGATTTTGAGCAGTTCTTC.

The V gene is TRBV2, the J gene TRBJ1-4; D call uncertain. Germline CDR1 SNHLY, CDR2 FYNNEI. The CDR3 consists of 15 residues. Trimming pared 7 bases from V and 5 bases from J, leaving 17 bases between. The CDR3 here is CASTKGRAENEKLFF. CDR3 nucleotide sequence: TGTGCCAGCACAAAAGGGAGGGCGGAAAATGAAAAACTGTTTTTT.

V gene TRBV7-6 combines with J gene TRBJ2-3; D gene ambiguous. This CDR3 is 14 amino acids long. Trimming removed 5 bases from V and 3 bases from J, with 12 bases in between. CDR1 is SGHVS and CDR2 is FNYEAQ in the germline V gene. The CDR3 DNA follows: TGTGCCAGCAGCCAGGACCGGCGGACAGATACGCAGTATTTT. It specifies CASSQDRRTDTQYF.

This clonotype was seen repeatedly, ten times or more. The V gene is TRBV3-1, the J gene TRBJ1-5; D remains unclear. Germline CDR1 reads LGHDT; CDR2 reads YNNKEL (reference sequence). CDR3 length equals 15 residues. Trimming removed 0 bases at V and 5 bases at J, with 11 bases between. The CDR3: CASSQDSGVDQPQHF. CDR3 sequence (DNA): TGTGCCAGCAGCCAAGATTCCGGGGTTGATCAGCCCCAGCATTTT.

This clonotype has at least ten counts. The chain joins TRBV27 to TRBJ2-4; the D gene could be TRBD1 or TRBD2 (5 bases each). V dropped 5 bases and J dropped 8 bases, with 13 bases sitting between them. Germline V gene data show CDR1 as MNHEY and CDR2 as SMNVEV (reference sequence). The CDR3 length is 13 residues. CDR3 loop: CASSRGTGDIQYF. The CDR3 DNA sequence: TGTGCCAGCAGTCGAGGGACCGGAGACATTCAGTACTTC.

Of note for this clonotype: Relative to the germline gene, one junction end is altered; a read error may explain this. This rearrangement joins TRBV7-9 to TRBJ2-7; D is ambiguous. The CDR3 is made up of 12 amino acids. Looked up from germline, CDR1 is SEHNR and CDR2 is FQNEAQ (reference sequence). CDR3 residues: CVSSLELGEQYF. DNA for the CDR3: TGTGTCAGCAGCTTAGAACTGGGGGAGCAGTACTTC. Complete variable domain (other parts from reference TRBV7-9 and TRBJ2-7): DTGVSQNPRHKITKRGQNVTFRCDPISEHNRLYWYRQTLGQGPEFLTYFQNEAQLEKSRLLSDRFSAERPKGSFSTLEIQRTEQGDSAMYLCVSSLELGEQYFGPGTRLTVT.

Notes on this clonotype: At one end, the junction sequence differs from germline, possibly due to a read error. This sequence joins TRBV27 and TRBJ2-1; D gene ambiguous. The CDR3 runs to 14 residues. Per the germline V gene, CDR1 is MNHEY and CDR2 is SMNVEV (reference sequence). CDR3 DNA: TGTGCTAGCAGTTTGGTTAGTTTGGCTAATGAGCAGTTCTTC. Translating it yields CASSLVSLANEQFF.

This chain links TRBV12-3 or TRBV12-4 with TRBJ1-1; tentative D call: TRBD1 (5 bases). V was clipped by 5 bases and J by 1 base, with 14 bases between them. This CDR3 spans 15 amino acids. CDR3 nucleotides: TGTGCCAGCAGTCAGGGTTGGGGTTCGAACACTGAAGCTTTCTTT. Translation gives CASSQGWGSNTEAFF.

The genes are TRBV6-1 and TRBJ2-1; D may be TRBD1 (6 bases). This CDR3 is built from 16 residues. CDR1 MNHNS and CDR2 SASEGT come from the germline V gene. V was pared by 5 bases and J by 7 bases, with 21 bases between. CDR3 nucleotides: TGTGCCAGCAGTATCAGGGGTGGGGTTGAATTAAATGAGCAGTTCTTC. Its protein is CASSIRGGVELNEQFF.

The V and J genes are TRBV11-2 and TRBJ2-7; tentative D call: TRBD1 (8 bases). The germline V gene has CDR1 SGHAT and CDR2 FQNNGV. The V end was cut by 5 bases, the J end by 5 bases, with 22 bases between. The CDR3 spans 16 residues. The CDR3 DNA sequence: TGTGCCAGCAGCCAAGCCGGGAGGACAGGGTGGGACGAGCAGTACGTC. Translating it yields CASSQAGRTGWDEQYV.

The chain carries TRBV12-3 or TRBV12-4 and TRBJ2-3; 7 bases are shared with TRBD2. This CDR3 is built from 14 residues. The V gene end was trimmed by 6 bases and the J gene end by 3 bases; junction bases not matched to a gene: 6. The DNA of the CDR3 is TGTGCCAGCAGGCCGGGGGGATCGACAGATACGCAGTATTTT. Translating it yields CASRPGGSTDTQYF.

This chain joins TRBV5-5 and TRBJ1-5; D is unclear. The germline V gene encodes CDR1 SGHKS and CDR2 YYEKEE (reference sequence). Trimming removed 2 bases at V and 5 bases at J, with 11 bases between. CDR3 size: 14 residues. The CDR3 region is CASSLGRVDQPQHF. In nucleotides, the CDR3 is TGTGCCAGCAGCTTAGGGAGGGTGGATCAGCCCCAGCATTTT.

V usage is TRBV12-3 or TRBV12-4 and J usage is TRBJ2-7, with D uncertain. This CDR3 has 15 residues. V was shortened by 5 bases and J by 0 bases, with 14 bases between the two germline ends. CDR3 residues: CASSMEFPSSYEQYV. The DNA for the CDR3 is TGTGCCAGCAGTATGGAGTTCCCGAGCTCCTACGAGCAGTACGTC.

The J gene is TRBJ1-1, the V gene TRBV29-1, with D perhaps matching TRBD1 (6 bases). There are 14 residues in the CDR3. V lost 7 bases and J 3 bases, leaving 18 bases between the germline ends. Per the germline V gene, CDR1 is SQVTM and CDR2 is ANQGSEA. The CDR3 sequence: CSAHTQHRDTEAFF. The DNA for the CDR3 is TGCAGCGCCCATACCCAACACAGGGACACTGAAGCTTTCTTT.

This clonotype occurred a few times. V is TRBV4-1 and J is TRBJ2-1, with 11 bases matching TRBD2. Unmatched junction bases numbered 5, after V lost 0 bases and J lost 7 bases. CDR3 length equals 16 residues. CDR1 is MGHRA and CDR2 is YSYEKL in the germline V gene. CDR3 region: CASSQETSGRTNEQFF. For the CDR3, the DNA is TGCGCCAGCAGCCAAGAAACTAGCGGGAGAACAAATGAGCAGTTCTTC.

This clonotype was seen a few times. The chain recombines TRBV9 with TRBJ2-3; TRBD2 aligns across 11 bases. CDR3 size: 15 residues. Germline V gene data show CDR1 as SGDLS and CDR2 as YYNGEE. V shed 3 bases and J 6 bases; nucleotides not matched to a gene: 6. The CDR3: CASSDSGRASDTQYF. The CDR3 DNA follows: TGTGCCAGCAGCGATAGCGGGAGGGCCTCTGATACGCAGTATTTT. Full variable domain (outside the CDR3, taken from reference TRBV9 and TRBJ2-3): DSGVTQTPKHLITATGQRVTLRCSPRSGDLSVYWYQQSLDQGLQFLIQYYNGEERAKGNILERFSAQQFPDLHSELNLSSLELGDSALYFCASSDSGRASDTQYFGPGTRLTVL.

The DNA for the CDR3 is TGTGCCAGCGGCGGGACCAATGAGCAGTTCTTC. It codes for CASGGTNEQFF. V and J are TRBV7-9 and TRBJ2-1; a possible D gene is TRBD2 (6 bases). The germline CDR1 and CDR2 sequences are SEHNR and FQNEAQ (reference sequence). V lost 8 bases and J lost 6, with 8 bases in between. The CDR3 runs to 11 residues.

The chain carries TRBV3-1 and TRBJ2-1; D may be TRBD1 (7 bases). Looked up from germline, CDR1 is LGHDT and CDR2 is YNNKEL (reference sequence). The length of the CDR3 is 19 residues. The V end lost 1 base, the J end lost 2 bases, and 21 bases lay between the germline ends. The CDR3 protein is CASSQARRRGQGPYNEQFF. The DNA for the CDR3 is TGTGCCAGCAGCCAAGCCCGGCGGAGGGGGCAGGGTCCCTACAATGAGCAGTTCTTC.

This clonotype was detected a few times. CDR3 bases: TGTGCCAGCCACGGGGGGACCTTTCTCTATGGCTACACCTTC. It is translated as CASHGGTFLYGYTF. The chain is built from TRBV12-3 or TRBV12-4 and TRBJ1-2, with D possibly matching TRBD1 (5 bases). V lost 8 bases to trimming and J lost 4 bases, with 17 bases between them. This CDR3 has 14 amino acids.

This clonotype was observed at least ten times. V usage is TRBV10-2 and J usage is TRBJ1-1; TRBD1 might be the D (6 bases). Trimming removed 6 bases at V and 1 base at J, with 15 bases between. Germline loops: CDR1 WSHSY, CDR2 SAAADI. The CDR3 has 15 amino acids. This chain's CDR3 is CASSPWDTKNTEAFF. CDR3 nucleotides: TGCGCCAGCAGCCCTTGGGACACGAAGAACACTGAAGCTTTCTTT.

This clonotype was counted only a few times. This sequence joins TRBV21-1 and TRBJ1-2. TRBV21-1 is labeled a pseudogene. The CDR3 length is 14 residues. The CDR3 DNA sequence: TGTGCCAGCAGCAAATTTCGGGTCCGTTATGGCTACACCTTC. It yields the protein CASSKFRVRYGYTF.

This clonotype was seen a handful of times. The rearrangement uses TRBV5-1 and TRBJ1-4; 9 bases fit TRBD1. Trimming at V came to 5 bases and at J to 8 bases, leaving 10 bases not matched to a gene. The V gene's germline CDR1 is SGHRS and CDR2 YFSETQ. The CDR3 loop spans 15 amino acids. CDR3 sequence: CASSPSGTGYEKLFF. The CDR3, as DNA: TGCGCCAGCAGTCCTTCGGGGACAGGGTACGAAAAACTGTTTTTT.

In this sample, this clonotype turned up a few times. In DNA form, the CDR3 reads TGCAGTGCGTCAAAGGACTACCCCTACGAGCAGTACTTC. Its protein product is CSASKDYPYEQYF. The J gene is TRBJ2-7, the V gene TRBV20-1; D perhaps matches TRBD2 (6 bases). Germline V gene data show CDR1 as DFQATT and CDR2 as SNEGSKA (reference sequence). V lost 6 bases and J lost 2, with 14 bases in between. This CDR3 has 13 amino acids.

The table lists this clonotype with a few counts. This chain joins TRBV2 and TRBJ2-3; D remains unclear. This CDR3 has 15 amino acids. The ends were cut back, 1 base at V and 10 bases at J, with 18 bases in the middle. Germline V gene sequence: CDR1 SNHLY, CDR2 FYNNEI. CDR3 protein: CASSEGSISPGAQYF. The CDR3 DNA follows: TGTGCCAGCAGTGAAGGGTCTATCAGCCCCGGTGCGCAGTATTTT.

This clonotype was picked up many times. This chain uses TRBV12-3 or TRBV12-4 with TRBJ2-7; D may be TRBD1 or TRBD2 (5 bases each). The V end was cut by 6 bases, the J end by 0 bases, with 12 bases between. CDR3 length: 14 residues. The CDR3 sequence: CASSYGDVSYEQYF. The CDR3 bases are TGTGCCAGCAGCTATGGGGACGTCTCCTACGAGCAGTACTTC.

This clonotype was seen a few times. This chain's CDR3 is CASSLGGTEWDTQYF. CDR3 coding DNA: TGTGCCAGCAGCTTAGGCGGGACCGAGTGGGATACGCAGTATTTT. The V and J genes are TRBV7-2 and TRBJ2-3; TRBD2 is a possible D gene (6 bases). The CDR3 is 15 amino acids. Germline V gives CDR1 SGHTA, CDR2 FQGNSA. V lost 1 base and J lost 6, with 14 bases in between.

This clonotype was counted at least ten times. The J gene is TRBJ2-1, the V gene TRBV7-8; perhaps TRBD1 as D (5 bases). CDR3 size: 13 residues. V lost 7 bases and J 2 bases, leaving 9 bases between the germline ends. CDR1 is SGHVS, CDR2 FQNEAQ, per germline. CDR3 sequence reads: CASTGHTYNEQFF. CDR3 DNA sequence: TGTGCCAGCACCGGACATACCTACAATGAGCAGTTCTTC.

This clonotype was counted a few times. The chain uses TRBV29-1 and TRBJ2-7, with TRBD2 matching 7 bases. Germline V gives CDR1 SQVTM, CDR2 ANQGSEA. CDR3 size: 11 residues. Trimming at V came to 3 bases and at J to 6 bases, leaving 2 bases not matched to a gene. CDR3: CSVEGGGEQYV. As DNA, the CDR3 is TGCAGCGTTGAGGGCGGGGGCGAGCAGTACGTC.